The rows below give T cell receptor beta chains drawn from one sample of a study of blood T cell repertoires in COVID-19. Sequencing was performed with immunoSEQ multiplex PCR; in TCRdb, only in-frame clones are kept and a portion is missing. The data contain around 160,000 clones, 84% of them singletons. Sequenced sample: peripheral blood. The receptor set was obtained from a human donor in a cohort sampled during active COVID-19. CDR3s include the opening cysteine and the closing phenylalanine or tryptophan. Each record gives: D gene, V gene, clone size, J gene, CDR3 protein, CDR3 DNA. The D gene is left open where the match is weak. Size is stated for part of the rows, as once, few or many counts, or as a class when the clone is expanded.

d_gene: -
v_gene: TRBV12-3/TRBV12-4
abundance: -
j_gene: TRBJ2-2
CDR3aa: CASRTEGGELFF
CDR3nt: TGTGCCAGCAGGACCGAGGGCGGGGAGCTGTTTTTT

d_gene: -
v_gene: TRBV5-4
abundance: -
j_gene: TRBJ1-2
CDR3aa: CASSSYRADYGYTF
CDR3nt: TGTGCCAGCAGCTCCTACAGGGCAGACTATGGCTACACCTTC

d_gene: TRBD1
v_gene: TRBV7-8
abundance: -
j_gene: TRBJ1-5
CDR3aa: CASSNRQGTQPQHF
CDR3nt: TGTGCCAGCAGCAACCGACAGGGGACGCAGCCCCAGCATTTT

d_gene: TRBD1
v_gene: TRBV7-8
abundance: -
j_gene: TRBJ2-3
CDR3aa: CASSLDRGTDTQYF
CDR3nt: TGTGCCAGCAGCCTGGACAGGGGCACAGATACGCAGTATTTT

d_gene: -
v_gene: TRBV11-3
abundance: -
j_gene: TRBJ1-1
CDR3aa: CASSLDLTGTEAFF
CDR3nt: TGTGCCAGCAGCTTAGATCTAACGGGAACTGAAGCTTTCTTT

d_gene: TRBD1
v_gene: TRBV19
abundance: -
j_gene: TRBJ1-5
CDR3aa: CASSLDRAGDQPQHF
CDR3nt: TGTGCCAGTAGCCTGGACAGGGCTGGGGATCAGCCCCAGCATTTT

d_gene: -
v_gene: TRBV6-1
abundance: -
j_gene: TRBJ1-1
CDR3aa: CASSEASLNTEAFF
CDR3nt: TGTGCCAGCAGTGAAGCGTCCTTGAACACTGAAGCTTTCTTT

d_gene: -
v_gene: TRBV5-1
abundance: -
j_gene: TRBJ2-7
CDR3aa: CASSLYSRESSYEQYF
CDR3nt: TGCGCCAGCAGCTTATATTCCAGGGAAAGCTCCTACGAGCAGTACTTC

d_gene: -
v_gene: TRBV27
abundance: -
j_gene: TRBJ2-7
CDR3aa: CASSSTGTYEQYF
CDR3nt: TGTGCCAGCAGTTCAACAGGAACCTACGAGCAGTACTTC

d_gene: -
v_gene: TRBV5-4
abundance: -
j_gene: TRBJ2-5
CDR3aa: CASRSGLKETQYF
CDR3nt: TGTGCCAGCAGGTCGGGACTCAAAGAGACCCAGTACTTC

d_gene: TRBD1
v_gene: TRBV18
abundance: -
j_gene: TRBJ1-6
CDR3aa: CASSPTGGRESLHF
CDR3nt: TGTGCCAGCTCTCCGACAGGGGGGCGGGAAAGCCTCCACTTT

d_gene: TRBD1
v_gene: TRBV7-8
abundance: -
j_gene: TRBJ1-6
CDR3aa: CASSLGTGANSPLHF
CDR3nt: TGTGCCAGCAGCTTAGGGACAGGGGCGAATTCACCCCTCCACTTT

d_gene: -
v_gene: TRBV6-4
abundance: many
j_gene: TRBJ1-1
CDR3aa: CASSDSRDGHTEAFF
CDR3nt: TGTGCCAGCAGTGACTCGAGGGATGGCCACACTGAAGCTTTCTTT

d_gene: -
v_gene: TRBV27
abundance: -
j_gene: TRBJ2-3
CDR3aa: CASSAYSGDTQYF
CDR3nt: TGTGCCAGCAGTGCCTACAGTGGGGATACGCAGTATTTT

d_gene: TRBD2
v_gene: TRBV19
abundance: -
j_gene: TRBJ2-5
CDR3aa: CASRGLAGGQETQYF
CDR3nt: TGTGCCAGTAGGGGCCTAGCGGGGGGTCAAGAGACCCAGTACTTC

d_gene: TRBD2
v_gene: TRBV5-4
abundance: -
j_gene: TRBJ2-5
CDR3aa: CASSLNSGGTETQYF
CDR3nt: TGTGCCAGCAGCTTAAATAGCGGGGGAACAGAGACCCAGTACTTC

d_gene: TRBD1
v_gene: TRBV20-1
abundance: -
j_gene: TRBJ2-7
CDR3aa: CSASNRGQTYEQYF
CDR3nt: TGCAGTGCTAGTAACAGGGGGCAAACCTACGAGCAGTACTTC

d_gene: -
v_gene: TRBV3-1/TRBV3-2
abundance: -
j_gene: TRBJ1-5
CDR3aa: CASSDSEARYSNQPQHF
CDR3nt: TGTGCCAGCAGCGACTCCGAGGCCCGCTATAGCAATCAGCCCCAGCATTTT

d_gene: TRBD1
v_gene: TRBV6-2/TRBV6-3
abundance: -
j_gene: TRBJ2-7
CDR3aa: CASSYFGQDYEQYF
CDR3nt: TGTGCCAGCAGTTACTTTGGACAGGACTACGAGCAGTACTTC

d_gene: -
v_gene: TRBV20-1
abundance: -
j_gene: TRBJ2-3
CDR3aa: CSARGLDTQYF
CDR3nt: TGCAGTGCTAGGGGACTAGATACGCAGTATTTT

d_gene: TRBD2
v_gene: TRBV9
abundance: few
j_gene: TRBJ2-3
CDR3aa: CASSAPGLAGGTYTQYF
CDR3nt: TGTGCCAGCAGCGCCCCGGGACTAGCGGGGGGCACGTATACGCAGTATTTT

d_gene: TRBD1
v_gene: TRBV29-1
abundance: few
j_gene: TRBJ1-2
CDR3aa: CSVVVGQGGYTF
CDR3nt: TGCAGCGTTGTCGTTGGACAGGGAGGCTACACCTTC

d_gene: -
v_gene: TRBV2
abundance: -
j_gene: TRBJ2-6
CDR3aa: CASSTGTIDVLTF
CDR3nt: TGTGCCAGCAGTACCGGGACAATTGACGTCCTGACTTTC

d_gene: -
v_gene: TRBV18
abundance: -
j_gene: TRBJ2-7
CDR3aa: CASSPRTAAESYEQYF
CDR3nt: TGTGCCAGCTCACCCCGGACAGCGGCGGAATCCTACGAGCAGTACTTC

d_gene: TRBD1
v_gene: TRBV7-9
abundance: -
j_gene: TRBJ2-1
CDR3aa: CASSYPGQRNNEQFF
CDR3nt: TGTGCCAGCAGCTATCCGGGACAGAGAAATAATGAGCAGTTCTTC

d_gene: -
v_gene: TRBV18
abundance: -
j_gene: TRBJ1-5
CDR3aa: CASSGFGQGYQPQHF
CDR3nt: TGTGCCAGCTCGGGCTTTGGGCAGGGCTATCAGCCCCAGCATTTT

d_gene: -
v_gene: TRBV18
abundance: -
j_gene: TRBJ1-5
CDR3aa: CANSPTTTTGSNQPQHF
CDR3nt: TGTGCCAACTCACCAACAACAACGACGGGAAGCAATCAGCCCCAGCATTTT

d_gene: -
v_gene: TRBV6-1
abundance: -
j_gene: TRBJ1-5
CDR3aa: CASSEAQRGTNQPQHF
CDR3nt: TGTGCCAGCAGTGAAGCGCAGAGGGGGACGAATCAGCCCCAGCATTTT

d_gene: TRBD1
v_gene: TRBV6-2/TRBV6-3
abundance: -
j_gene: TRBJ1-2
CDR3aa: CASTPGDRPANYGYTF
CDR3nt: TGTGCCAGCACCCCAGGGGACAGGCCAGCTAACTATGGCTACACCTTC

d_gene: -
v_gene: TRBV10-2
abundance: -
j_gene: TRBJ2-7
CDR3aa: CASGDTSYEQYF
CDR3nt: TGCGCCAGCGGGGACACCTCCTACGAGCAGTACTTC

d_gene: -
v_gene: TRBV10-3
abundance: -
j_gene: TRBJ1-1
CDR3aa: CAISSGQPREAFF
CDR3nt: TGTGCCATCAGTAGTGGGCAGCCTCGGGAAGCTTTCTTT

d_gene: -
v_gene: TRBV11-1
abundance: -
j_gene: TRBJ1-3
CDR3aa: CASSLGVSSGNTIYF
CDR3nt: TGTGCCAGCAGCTTAGGTGTCAGCTCTGGAAACACCATATATTTT

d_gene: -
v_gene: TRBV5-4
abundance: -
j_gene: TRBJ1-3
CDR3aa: CASSSPGQNTIYF
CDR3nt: TGTGCCAGCAGCTCGCCAGGGCAGAACACCATATATTTT

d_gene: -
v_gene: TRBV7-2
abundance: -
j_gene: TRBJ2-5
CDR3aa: CASSLAWGQTQYF
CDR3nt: TGTGCCAGCAGCTTAGCCTGGGGCCAGACCCAGTACTTC

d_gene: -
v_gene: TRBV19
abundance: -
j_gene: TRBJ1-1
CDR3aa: CASNNLPTGTTEAFF
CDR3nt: TGTGCCAGTAACAATCTCCCGACAGGAACCACTGAAGCTTTCTTT

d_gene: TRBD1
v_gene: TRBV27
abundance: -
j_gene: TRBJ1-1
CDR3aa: CASSPGQVGDTEAFF
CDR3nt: TGTGCCAGCAGTCCCGGACAGGTTGGGGACACTGAAGCTTTCTTT

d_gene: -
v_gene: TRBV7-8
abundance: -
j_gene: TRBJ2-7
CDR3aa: CASSYPQGFRSYEQYF
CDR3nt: TGTGCCAGCAGCTATCCTCAGGGGTTTAGGAGCTACGAGCAGTACTTC

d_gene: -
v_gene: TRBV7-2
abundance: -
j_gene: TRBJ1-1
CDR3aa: CASSLFAMNTEAFF
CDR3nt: TGTGCCAGCAGCTTATTTGCGATGAACACTGAAGCTTTCTTT

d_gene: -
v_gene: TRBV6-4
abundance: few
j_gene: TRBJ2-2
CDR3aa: CASSEAQGAGELFF
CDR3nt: TGTGCCAGCAGTGAAGCACAAGGGGCGGGGGAGCTGTTTTTT

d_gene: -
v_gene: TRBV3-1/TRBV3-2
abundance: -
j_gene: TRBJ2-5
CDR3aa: CASSHPSGLQETQYF
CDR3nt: TGTGCCAGCAGCCACCCCAGTGGGCTCCAAGAGACCCAGTACTTC

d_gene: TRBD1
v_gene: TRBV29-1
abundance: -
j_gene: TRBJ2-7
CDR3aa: CSVVSDRGWEQYF
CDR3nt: TGCAGCGTTGTTTCGGACAGGGGGTGGGAGCAGTACTTC

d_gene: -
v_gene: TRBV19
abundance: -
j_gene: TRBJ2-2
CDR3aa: CASSIVGSGTGELFF
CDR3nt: TGTGCCAGTAGTATAGTGGGTAGCGGCACCGGGGAGCTGTTTTTT

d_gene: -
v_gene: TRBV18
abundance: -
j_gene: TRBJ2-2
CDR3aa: CASRGGAGELFF
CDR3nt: TGTGCCAGCAGAGGGGGTGCCGGGGAGCTGTTTTTT

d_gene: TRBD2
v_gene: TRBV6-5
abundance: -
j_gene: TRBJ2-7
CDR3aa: CAGGLAEDYEQYF
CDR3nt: TGTGCCGGGGGACTAGCGGAAGATTACGAGCAGTACTTC

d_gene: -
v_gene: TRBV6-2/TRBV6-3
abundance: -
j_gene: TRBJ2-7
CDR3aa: CASSWDFSYEQYF
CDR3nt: TGTGCCAGCAGCTGGGACTTCTCCTACGAGCAGTACTTC

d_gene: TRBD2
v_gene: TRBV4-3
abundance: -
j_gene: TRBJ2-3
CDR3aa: CASSQHYAGGADTQYF
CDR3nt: TGCGCCAGCAGCCAGCACTATGCGGGGGGAGCAGATACGCAGTATTTT

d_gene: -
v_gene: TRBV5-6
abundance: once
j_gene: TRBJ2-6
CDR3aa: CASSLSYGANVLTF
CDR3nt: TGTGCCAGCAGCTTGTCTTATGGGGCCAACGTCCTGACTTTC

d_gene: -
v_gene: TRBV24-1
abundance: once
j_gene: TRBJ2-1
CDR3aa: CATSEGDHEQFF
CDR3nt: TGTGCCACCAGCGAGGGGGACCATGAGCAGTTCTTC

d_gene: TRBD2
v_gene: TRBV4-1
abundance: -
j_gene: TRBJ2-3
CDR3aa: CASSKDGAGGPTDTQYF
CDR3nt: TGCGCCAGCAGCAAAGACGGGGCGGGGGGGCCCACAGATACGCAGTATTTT

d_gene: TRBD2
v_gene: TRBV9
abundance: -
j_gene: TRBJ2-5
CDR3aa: CASSVEGAGGISYQETQYF
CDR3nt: TGTGCCAGCAGCGTAGAAGGAGCGGGGGGGATCTCGTACCAAGAGACCCAGTACTTC

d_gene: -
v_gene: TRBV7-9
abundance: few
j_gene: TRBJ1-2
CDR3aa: CASSPLSLGGYGYTF
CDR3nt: TGTGCCAGCAGCCCCCTCTCCTTAGGCGGCTATGGCTACACCTTC

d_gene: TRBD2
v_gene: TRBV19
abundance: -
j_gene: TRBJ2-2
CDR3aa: CASSIKGLAGNTGELFF
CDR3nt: TGTGCCAGTAGTATAAAGGGACTAGCGGGGAACACCGGGGAGCTGTTTTTT

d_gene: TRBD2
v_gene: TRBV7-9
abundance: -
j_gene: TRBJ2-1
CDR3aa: CASSGSGGAREQFF
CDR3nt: TGTGCCAGCAGCGGTAGCGGGGGGGCCCGGGAGCAGTTCTTC

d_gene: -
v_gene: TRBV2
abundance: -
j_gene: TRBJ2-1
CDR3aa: CASSDRTYYNEQFF
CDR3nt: TGTGCCAGCAGTGACAGGACATACTACAATGAGCAGTTCTTC

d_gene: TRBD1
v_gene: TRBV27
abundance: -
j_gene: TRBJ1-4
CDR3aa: CASRKDRVDGGKLFF
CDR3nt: TGTGCCAGCAGAAAGGACAGGGTGGACGGTGGAAAACTGTTTTTT

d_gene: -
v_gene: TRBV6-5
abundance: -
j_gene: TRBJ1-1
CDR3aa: CASSHGTEVPEAFF
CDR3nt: TGTGCCAGCAGCCACGGCACGGAGGTCCCTGAAGCTTTCTTT

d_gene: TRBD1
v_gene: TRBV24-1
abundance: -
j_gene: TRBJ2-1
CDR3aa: CATSDLGQGVLGEQFF
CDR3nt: TGTGCCACCAGTGATTTGGGACAGGGCGTTCTTGGGGAGCAGTTCTTC

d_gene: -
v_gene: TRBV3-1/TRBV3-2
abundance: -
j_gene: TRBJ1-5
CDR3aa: CASSQDHPGAQHF
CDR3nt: TGTGCCAGCAGCCAAGATCACCCGGGGGCCCAGCATTTT